Listed below are T cell receptor beta chains from one sample, sequenced in a study of T-cell memory formation after mild COVID-19. TCRdb re-called the 5' RACE reads through MiXCR, storing one row per CDR3 protein. Altogether under 650,000 distinct CDR3 sequences are present, 18% being singletons, with the ten largest covering about 11%. Sequenced sample: PBMCs or a T cell subset sorted from them (not recorded which). These receptors were obtained from an adult woman who had mild COVID-19 (a few samples of this study predate the infection). Cell type and time point are not known. Both conserved end residues are part of each CDR3. A D gene is named only where the DNA matches it firmly. Clone size is stated in some rows and not others, as once, few, many or a class when expanded.

TRBV6-5	TRBJ2-7	NA	NA	CASSYSGAAYEQYF	TGTGCCAGCAGTTACTCGGGGGCCGCCTACGAGCAGTACTTC
TRBV2	TRBJ2-1	TRBD1	NA	CASSGLRLRQGIDEQFF	TGTGCCAGCAGTGGCCTACGTCTGCGACAGGGGATCGATGAGCAGTTCTTC
TRBV30	TRBJ1-5	NA	NA	CALRDGFNQPQHF	TGTGCCCTACGGGACGGATTCAATCAGCCCCAGCATTTT
TRBV20-1	TRBJ1-1	NA	few	CSARDLGDTEAFF	TGCAGTGCTAGAGATCTAGGGGACACTGAAGCTTTCTTT
TRBV15	TRBJ2-1	NA	many	CATSRDRDASSYNEQFF	TGTGCCACCAGCAGAGATAGGGACGCGAGCTCCTACAATGAGCAGTTCTTC
TRBV14	TRBJ2-7	TRBD2	NA	CASSQPGTSGYEQYF	TGTGCCAGCAGCCAACCCGGGACTAGCGGCTACGAGCAGTACTTC
TRBV5-4	TRBJ2-1	NA	NA	CASSLVPASYNEQFF	TGTGCCAGCAGCTTGGTGCCAGCCTCCTACAATGAGCAGTTCTTC
TRBV24-1	TRBJ2-5	NA	few	CATSENEGWRAQYF	TGTGCCACCAGTGAGAATGAGGGGTGGAGAGCCCAGTACTTC
TRBV3-1	TRBJ2-7	NA	few	CASNRGGGYEQYF	TGTGCCAGCAACCGGGGCGGCGGCTACGAGCAGTACTTC
TRBV5-6	TRBJ2-2	NA	few	CASSWTAGELFF	TGTGCCAGCAGCTGGACAGCCGGGGAGCTGTTTTTT
TRBV25-1	TRBJ1-6	TRBD1	NA	CASSDWDRDDSPLHF	TGTGCCAGCAGTGACTGGGACAGGGATGATTCACCCCTCCACTTT
TRBV6-1	TRBJ2-7	TRBD1	NA	CASSQGQSVTYEQYF	TGTGCCAGCAGTCAGGGACAGTCAGTAACCTACGAGCAGTACTTC
TRBV5-1	TRBJ2-3	TRBD1	few	CASSLVAGGVTDTQYF	TGCGCCAGCAGCTTGGTCGCAGGGGGCGTCACAGATACGCAGTATTTT
TRBV29-1	TRBJ2-3	TRBD2	few	CSVEEGLAGSTDTQYF	TGCAGCGTTGAAGAAGGACTAGCGGGGTCCACAGATACGCAGTATTTT
TRBV5-6	TRBJ2-3	NA	many	CASSLGATDTQYF	TGTGCCAGCAGCTTGGGAGCCACAGATACGCAGTATTTT
TRBV7-6	TRBJ2-5	NA	few	CASSFPPGRRETQYF	TGTGCCAGCAGCTTCCCACCTGGACGGAGGGAGACCCAGTACTTC
TRBV3-1	TRBJ2-7	NA	NA	CASSQEHLYEQYF	TGTGCCAGCAGCCAAGAACACCTCTACGAGCAGTACTTC
TRBV9	TRBJ2-2	NA	few	CATQGPNTGELFF	TGTGCTACACAGGGTCCGAACACCGGGGAGCTGTTTTTT
TRBV29-1	TRBJ1-1	NA	few	CSAEASITEAFF	TGCAGCGCCGAGGCCTCCATCACTGAAGCTTTCTTT
TRBV12-5	TRBJ2-7	TRBD2	NA	CASGDPPGAGGPHEQYF	TGTGCTAGTGGAGACCCCCCGGGAGCGGGAGGGCCCCACGAGCAGTACTTC
TRBV3-1	TRBJ1-1	NA	NA	CASSQAGSTEAFF	TGTGCCAGCAGCCAAGCGGGTAGCACTGAAGCTTTCTTT
TRBV12-3/TRBV12-4	TRBJ2-3	TRBD2	NA	CASSQGTSGAPGTDTQYF	TGTGCCAGCAGCCAAGGGACTAGCGGGGCCCCGGGCACAGATACGCAGTATTTT
TRBV12-3/TRBV12-4	TRBJ1-1	NA	once	CASSLVRGREAFF	TGTGCCAGCAGCCTGGTCCGGGGCAGGGAAGCTTTCTTT
TRBV5-5	TRBJ1-2	NA	NA	CASSLSTYGYTF	TGTGCCAGCAGCTTGTCGACCTATGGCTACACCTTC
TRBV4-3	TRBJ1-1	TRBD1	NA	CASSPADRPLRGAFF	TGCGCCAGCAGCCCTGCGGACAGGCCCCTCAGGGGAGCTTTCTTT
TRBV5-1	TRBJ1-2	NA	NA	CASSSKTGTTFYGYTF	TGCGCCAGCAGCTCGAAGACAGGAACAACTTTCTATGGCTACACCTTC
TRBV5-6	TRBJ1-5	NA	NA	CASSFYSGNQPQHF	TGTGCCAGCAGTTTCTACAGCGGCAATCAGCCCCAGCATTTT
TRBV6-6	TRBJ2-3	TRBD1	NA	CASSDTGGLTDTQYF	TGTGCCAGCAGTGACACAGGGGGCTTAACAGATACGCAGTATTTT
TRBV7-3	TRBJ2-1	TRBD2	few	CASSSPGLAGGSNEQFF	TGTGCCAGCAGCTCGCCGGGACTAGCGGGAGGAAGCAATGAGCAGTTCTTC
TRBV4-3	TRBJ2-3	NA	many	CASSQGFGGPGDTQYF	TGCGCCAGCAGCCAAGGGTTCGGCGGACCGGGGGATACGCAGTATTTT
TRBV7-6	TRBJ2-7	NA	NA	CASSLALGGLDEQYF	TGTGCCAGCAGCTTAGCCCTAGGAGGGCTGGACGAGCAGTACTTC
TRBV10-3	TRBJ1-6	NA	few	CAISGYSHNSPLHF	TGTGCCATCAGTGGGTACAGCCATAATTCACCCCTCCACTTT
TRBV3-1	TRBJ2-7	NA	many	CASSQVSNEQYF	TGTGCCAGCAGCCAAGTCAGTAACGAGCAGTACTTC
TRBV6-5	TRBJ2-1	NA	NA	CASSYSLAADEQFF	TGTGCCAGCAGTTACTCCCTAGCAGCGGATGAGCAGTTCTTC
TRBV11-2	TRBJ2-2	TRBD2	NA	CASSFWGGRAIGELFF	TGTGCCAGCAGCTTTTGGGGCGGGAGGGCGATCGGGGAGCTGTTTTTT
TRBV30	TRBJ2-7	NA	NA	CAWSGLGSYEQYF	TGTGCCTGGTCAGGGTTAGGGTCTTACGAGCAGTACTTC
TRBV6-1	TRBJ1-4	NA	NA	CASRAIGEEEKLFF	TGTGCCAGCAGGGCTATTGGGGAAGAGGAAAAACTGTTTTTT
TRBV18	TRBJ2-2	NA	NA	CASSPRTNYGELFF	TGTGCCAGCTCACCACGAACGAACTACGGGGAGCTGTTTTTT
TRBV5-1	TRBJ1-1	NA	few	CASSLERGHSNTEAFF	TGCGCCAGCAGCTTGGAGCGGGGGCACTCGAACACTGAAGCTTTCTTT
TRBV5-1	TRBJ2-7	TRBD2	NA	CASSLGLAGPSVSEQYF	TGCGCCAGCAGCCTGGGACTAGCGGGGCCTTCTGTCTCCGAGCAGTACTTC
TRBV20-1	TRBJ1-6	TRBD1	few	CSARPGQGYNSPLHF	TGCAGTGCTAGACCGGGACAGGGGTATAATTCACCCCTCCACTTT
TRBV19	TRBJ1-2	NA	NA	CASTSYGGYTF	TGTGCCAGTACCTCCTATGGAGGCTACACCTTC
TRBV4-1	TRBJ2-4	TRBD2	NA	CASSFRAGDGKNIQYF	TGCGCCAGCAGCTTTCGGGCGGGGGATGGCAAAAACATTCAGTACTTC
TRBV12-3/TRBV12-4	TRBJ2-6	NA	many	CAIAQGSGANVLTF	TGTGCCATTGCACAGGGCTCTGGGGCCAACGTCCTGACTTTC
TRBV19	TRBJ1-2	TRBD1	many	CASSDRTGTILGYTF	TGTGCCAGTAGTGACAGGACAGGGACCATCCTTGGCTACACCTTC
TRBV19	TRBJ2-3	NA	NA	CASRSSVQDTQYF	TGTGCCAGTAGGAGTAGCGTGCAAGATACGCAGTATTTT
TRBV6-2/TRBV6-3	TRBJ1-5	NA	few	CASIPGPRGIFSNQPQHF	TGTGCCAGCATCCCGGGCCCAAGGGGGATTTTTAGCAATCAGCCCCAGCATTTT
TRBV7-2	TRBJ2-3	NA	NA	CASSRGLELSRTQYF	TGTGCCAGCAGCCGGGGACTTGAGCTGAGTCGGACGCAGTATTTT
TRBV10-3	TRBJ2-7	TRBD1	NA	CAISEPDRENYEQYF	TGTGCCATCAGTGAGCCGGACAGGGAAAACTACGAGCAGTACTTC
TRBV5-1	TRBJ2-5	TRBD1	many	CASRTGTGQETQYF	TGCGCCAGCCGAACCGGGACAGGGCAAGAGACCCAGTACTTC
TRBV27	TRBJ2-7	TRBD2	NA	CASSQQRDYEQYF	TGTGCCAGCAGTCAGCAGCGGGATTACGAGCAGTACTTC
TRBV9	TRBJ2-1	TRBD2	NA	CASSVEIAGVYNEQFF	TGTGCCAGCAGCGTAGAAATAGCGGGAGTTTACAATGAGCAGTTCTTC
TRBV7-3	TRBJ1-1	TRBD1	NA	CASSSKLLGTGATEAFF	TGTGCCAGCAGCTCAAAACTTCTCGGGACAGGGGCCACTGAAGCTTTCTTT
TRBV20-1	TRBJ1-5	NA	few	CSARQQGQPQHF	TGCAGTGCTAGGCAACAGGGCCAGCCCCAGCATTTT
TRBV7-8	TRBJ1-5	TRBD1	NA	CASSWDRGREQPQHF	TGTGCCAGCAGTTGGGACAGGGGGCGGGAGCAGCCCCAGCATTTT
TRBV12-3/TRBV12-4	TRBJ2-7	NA	few	CASSFRRELTYEQYF	TGTGCCAGCAGTTTTCGGAGGGAGTTAACCTACGAGCAGTACTTC
TRBV3-1	TRBJ1-1	NA	NA	CASSHTARGNTEAFF	TGTGCCAGCAGCCACACCGCCCGGGGGAACACTGAAGCTTTCTTT